The sequence of this T cell receptor beta chain was determined in a study of early T cells in non-severe SARS-CoV-2 infection. Study-wide context: The sequenced material was bulk RNA from unsorted whole blood, and its chains were unpaired.

Each single cDNA molecule received a unique molecular identifier. Using its own MiXCR run on the 5' RACE reads, TCRdb lists one record per CDR3 protein. The top ten hold approximately 4.7% of the sample, which has around 30,000 distinct CDR3 sequences, roughly 4% seen once. This clonotype was counted at least ten times. Its cognate antigen is unknown. Study results and limitations: The VDJdb matching leaned toward anti-spike CD8 responses and overlooked private and CD4 specificities.

V gave up 0 bases and J gave up 2 bases, with 11 bases separating them. Germline-derived CDR1 and CDR2 are LNHNV and YYDKDF (reference sequence). This CDR3 contains 15 residues. This clonotype was obtained from an adult who was a healthcare worker with PCR-confirmed SARS-CoV-2 infection or an uninfected control (not recorded which). Sequenced material: whole blood. The J gene is TRBJ2-7, the V gene TRBV15, with a weak D call TRBD1 (5 bases). CDR3 in amino acids: CATSRDPKGTYEQYF. DNA for the CDR3: TGTGCCACCAGCAGAGATCCAAAGGGGACCTACGAGCAGTACTTC.